This T cell receptor (beta chain) comes out of a study of blood T cell repertoires in COVID-19. Trimming pared 3 bases from V and 0 bases from J, leaving 6 bases between. There are 15 residues in the CDR3. Germline CDR1 is MDHEN and CDR2 is SYDVKM. As regards this clone: At the DNA level, this CDR3 is encoded by other sequences in the same sample as well.

TCRdb's copy holds only in-frame clones and misses some; the assay was immunoSEQ multiplex PCR. This table holds 110,000 to 150,000 clones, roughly 85% found once. The chain has TRBV28 and TRBJ2-6; D unresolved. The source of this sequence is a middle-aged man with acute or convalescent COVID-19. The sample consisted of peripheral blood. Here the CDR3 reads CASSFLSSGANVLTF. The CDR3 DNA reads TGTGCCAGCAGTTTCCTTAGCTCTGGGGCCAACGTCCTGACTTTC.